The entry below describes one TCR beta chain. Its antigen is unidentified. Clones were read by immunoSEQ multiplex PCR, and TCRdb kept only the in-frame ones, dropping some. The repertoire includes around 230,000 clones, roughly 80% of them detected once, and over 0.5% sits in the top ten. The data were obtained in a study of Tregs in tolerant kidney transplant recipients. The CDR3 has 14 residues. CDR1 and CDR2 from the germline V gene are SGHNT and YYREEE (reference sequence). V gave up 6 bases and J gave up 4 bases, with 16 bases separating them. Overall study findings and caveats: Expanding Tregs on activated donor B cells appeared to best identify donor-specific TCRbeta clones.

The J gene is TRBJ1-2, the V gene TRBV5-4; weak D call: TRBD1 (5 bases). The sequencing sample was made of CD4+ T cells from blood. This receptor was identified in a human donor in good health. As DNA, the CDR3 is TGTGCCAGCATCCCGGGGGACGTACGCTATGGCTACACCTTC. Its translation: CASIPGDVRYGYTF.